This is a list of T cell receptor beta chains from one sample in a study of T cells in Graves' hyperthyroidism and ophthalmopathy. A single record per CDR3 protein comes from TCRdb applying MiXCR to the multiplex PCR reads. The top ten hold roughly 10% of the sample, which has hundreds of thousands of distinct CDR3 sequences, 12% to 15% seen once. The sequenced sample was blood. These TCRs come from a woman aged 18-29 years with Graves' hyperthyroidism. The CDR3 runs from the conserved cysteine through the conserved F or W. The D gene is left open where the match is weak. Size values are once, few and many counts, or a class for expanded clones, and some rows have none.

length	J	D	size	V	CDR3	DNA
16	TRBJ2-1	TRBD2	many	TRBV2	CASSSGTSDALREQFF	TGTGCCAGCAGTTCCGGGACTAGCGACGCTCTACGTGAGCAGTTCTTC
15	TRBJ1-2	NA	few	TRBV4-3	CASSPLHGGLYGYTF	TGCGCCAGCAGCCCCCTACATGGTGGGCTCTATGGCTACACCTTC
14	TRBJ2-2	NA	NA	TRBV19	CASSFSWDTGELFF	TGTGCCAGTAGTTTCTCTTGGGACACCGGGGAGCTGTTTTTT
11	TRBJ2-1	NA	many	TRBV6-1	CASTSGGEQFF	TGTGCCAGCACATCAGGAGGGGAGCAGTTCTTC
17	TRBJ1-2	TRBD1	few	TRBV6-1	CASSGRWTGGPNYGYTF	TGTGCCAGCAGCGGCCGGTGGACAGGGGGCCCTAACTATGGCTACACCTTC
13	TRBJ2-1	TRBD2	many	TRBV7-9	CASSWTSGNEQFF	TGTGCCAGCAGCTGGACTAGCGGAAATGAGCAGTTCTTC
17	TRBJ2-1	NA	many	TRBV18	CASSPLGMSLTYNEQFF	TGTGCCAGCTCACCACTGGGGATGTCCCTAACCTACAATGAGCAGTTCTTC
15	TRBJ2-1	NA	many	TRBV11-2	CASSLVTGSYNEQFF	TGTGCCAGCAGCTTAGTAACAGGCTCCTACAATGAGCAGTTCTTC
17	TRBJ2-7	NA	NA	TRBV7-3	CASSLSPSNLGYNEQYF	TGTGCCAGCAGCTTAAGCCCATCGAACTTGGGCTACAATGAGCAGTACTTC
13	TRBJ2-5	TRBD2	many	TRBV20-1	CSASGGGQETQYF	TGCAGTGCTAGCGGGGGGGGCCAAGAGACCCAGTACTTC
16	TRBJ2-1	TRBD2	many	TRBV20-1	CSARDTAGGTYNEQFF	TGCAGTGCTAGAGATACAGCGGGAGGAACCTACAATGAGCAGTTCTTC
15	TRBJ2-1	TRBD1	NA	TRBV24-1	CATGQGTVINNEQFF	TGTGCCACCGGCCAAGGGACAGTAATAAACAATGAGCAGTTCTTC
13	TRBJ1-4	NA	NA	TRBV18	CASSLGVAEKLFF	TGTGCCAGCTCGCTAGGGGTGGCGGAAAAACTGTTTTTT
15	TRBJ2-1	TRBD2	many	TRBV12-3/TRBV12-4	CASSFSSGRAPEQFF	TGTGCCAGCAGTTTTTCTAGCGGGAGGGCCCCTGAGCAGTTCTTC